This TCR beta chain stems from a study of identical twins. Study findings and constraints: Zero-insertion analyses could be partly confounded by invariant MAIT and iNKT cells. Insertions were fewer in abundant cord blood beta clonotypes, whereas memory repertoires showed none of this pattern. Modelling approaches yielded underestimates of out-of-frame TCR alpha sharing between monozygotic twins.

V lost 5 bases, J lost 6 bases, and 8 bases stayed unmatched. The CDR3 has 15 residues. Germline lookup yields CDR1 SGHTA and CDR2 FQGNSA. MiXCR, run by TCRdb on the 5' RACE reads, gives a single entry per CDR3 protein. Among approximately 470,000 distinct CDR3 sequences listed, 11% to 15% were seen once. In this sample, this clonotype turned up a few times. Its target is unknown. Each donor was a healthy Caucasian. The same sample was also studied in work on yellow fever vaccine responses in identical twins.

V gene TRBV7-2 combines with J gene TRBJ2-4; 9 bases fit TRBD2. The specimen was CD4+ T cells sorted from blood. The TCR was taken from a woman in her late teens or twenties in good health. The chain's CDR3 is CASSLRRGGSNIQYF. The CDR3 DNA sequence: TGTGCCAGCAGCCTTCGGCGGGGGGGCTCAAACATTCAGTACTTC.